This note documents a single T cell receptor beta chain sequence. What antigen it recognizes has not been identified. No per-base quality is available; no much larger clone lies one base away. TCRbeta CDR3 regions were amplified from genomic DNA by means of the immunoSEQ Assay, a bias-controlled multiplex PCR. The original methods were these. Nucleated cell counts per sample were estimated from amplification of reference gene primers within the assay. To quantify the absolute abundance of each unique TCRbeta CDR3 rearrangement, sequence reads were collapsed and filtered. Productive Simpson clonality was computed per sample as the square root of Simpson's diversity index over productive rearrangements. Here the immuneACCESS table is served through TCRdb, limited to in-frame sequences with V and J called. Missing clones are a known gap in these copies; in checked studies unresolved V genes cover under half, and the rest lacks a known reason. V, J and clone size reflect that table, while D and trimming were determined from the DNA. The sample table contains 200,000 to 300,000 clones; only one count was recorded for around 89% of them. 2.5% of the sample is held by the ten biggest clonotypes.

This specimen belongs to a study of blood T cell repertoires in COVID-19 (dated by TCRdb to between 2020 and 2021). Regarding the complete study: Collaborator samples came from the United States, Italy and Spain and covered acute and convalescent phases of COVID-19. The prospective study material was composed of cDNA or gDNA derived from T cells, B-cell-depleted T cells, or PBMCs. HLA class I and class II types, where available, came from metadata supplied by the sample provider rather than from assay-based typing. Deeply sampled blood TCRbeta repertoires from subjects exposed to, actively infected with, or recovered from COVID-19 were included in the dataset. A de-identified subject ID, COVID-19 status, age in years and sex were almost always included in the sample metadata. Samples came from the ongoing ImmuneRACE study (first 160 participants) plus 1,254 subjects from 6 global collaborators. A freely available public database, intended as a resource for researchers studying the immune response to SARS-CoV-2, is where the repertoires were released. Findings and caveats that apply to the study as a whole: Clinical and demographic metadata were provided uncurated, with the amount varying by source and participant.

Participants in the prospective study were enrolled through a virtual design, were aged about 18 to 100 years, and lived in 24 United States geographic areas. Cohort assignment in the prospective study relied on participant-reported clinical history from a screening survey and a study questionnaire. In the prospective study, mobile phlebotomists collected whole blood, serum and a nasopharyngeal or oropharyngeal swab from each participant. Prospective study participants could optionally give additional blood draws and questionnaires over an approximately 2-month period. Before DNA extraction, prospective study blood samples were shipped either frozen or at room temperature. The CDR3 has 17 amino acids, counting the end cysteine and phenylalanine. Only CDR3 DNA remains: 51 bases, in frame from the first base. From a lookup of the germline V gene, CDR1 and CDR2 are KGHDR and SFDVKD. The junction shows trimming of 3 bases on V and 0 bases on J, and the gene matches do not reach 5 bases of it.

Sequenced input: PBMCs or T cells enriched from blood (not recorded which). The clonotype originates from a woman in her 40s with acute COVID-19. The chain is assembled from TRBV24-1 and TRBJ1-5; the junction holds 9 bases that match TRBD1. The DNA is as follows: TGTGCCACCAGTGATCCGGGACAGGGAGGTAGCAATCAGCCCCAGCATTTT. It specifies CATSDPGQGGSNQPQHF.